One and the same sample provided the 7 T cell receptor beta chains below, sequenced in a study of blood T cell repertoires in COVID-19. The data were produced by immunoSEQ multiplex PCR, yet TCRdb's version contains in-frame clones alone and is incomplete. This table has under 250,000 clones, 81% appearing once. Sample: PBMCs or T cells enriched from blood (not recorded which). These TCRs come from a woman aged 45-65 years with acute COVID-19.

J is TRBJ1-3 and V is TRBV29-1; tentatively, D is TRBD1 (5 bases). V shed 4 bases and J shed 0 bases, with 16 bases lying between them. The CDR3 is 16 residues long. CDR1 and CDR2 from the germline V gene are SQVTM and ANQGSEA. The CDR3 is CSVGMAGPSSGNTIYF. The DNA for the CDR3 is TGCAGCGTTGGCATGGCAGGGCCTAGCTCTGGAAACACCATATATTTT.

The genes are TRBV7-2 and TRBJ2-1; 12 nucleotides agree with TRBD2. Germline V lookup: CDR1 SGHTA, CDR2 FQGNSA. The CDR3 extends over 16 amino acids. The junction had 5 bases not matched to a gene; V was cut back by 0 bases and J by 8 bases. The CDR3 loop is CASSLALAGGRDEQFF. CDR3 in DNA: TGTGCCAGCAGCTTAGCACTAGCGGGAGGCAGGGATGAGCAGTTCTTC.

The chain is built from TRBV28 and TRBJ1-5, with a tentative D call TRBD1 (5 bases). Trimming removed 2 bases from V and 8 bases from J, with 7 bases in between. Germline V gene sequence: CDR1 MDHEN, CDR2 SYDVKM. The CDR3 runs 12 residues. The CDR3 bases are TGTGCCAGCAGTTTAGAACAGGAGCCCCAGCATTTT. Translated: CASSLEQEPQHF.

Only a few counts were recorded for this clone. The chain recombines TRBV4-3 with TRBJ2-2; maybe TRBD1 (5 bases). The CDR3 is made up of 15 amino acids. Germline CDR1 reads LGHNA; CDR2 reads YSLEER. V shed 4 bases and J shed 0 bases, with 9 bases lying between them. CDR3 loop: CASSPQGTNTGELFF. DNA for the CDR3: TGCGCCAGCAGCCCCCAGGGTACGAACACCGGGGAGCTGTTTTTT.

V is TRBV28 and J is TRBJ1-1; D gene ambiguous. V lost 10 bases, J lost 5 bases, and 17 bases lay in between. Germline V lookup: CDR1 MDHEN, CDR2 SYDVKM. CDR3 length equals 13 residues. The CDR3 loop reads CATRGSGWTEAFF. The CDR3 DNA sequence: TGTGCCACCCGTGGGTCCGGGTGGACTGAAGCTTTCTTT.

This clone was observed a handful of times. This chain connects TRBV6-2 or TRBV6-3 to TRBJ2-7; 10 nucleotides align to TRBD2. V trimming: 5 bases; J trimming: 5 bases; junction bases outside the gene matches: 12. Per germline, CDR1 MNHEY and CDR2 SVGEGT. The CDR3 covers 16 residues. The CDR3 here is CASSRSQRGGFHEQYF. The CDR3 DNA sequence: TGTGCCAGCAGTCGCTCCCAGCGGGGGGGCTTCCACGAGCAGTACTTC.

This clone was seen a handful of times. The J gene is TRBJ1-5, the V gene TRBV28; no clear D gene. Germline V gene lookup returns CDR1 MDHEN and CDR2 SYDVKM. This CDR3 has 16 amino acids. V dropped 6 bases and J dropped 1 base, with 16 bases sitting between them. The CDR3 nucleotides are TGTGCCAGCAGCCCGGGTGGAGTATTAAGCAATCAGCCCCAGCATTTT. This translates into CASSPGGVLSNQPQHF.